This TCR beta chain was observed in a study of blood T cell repertoires in COVID-19. Study-level background: The study drew acute and convalescent COVID-19 samples from the United States, Italy and Spain. Nucleic acid was either cDNA or gDNA, and it came from T cells, B-cell-depleted T cells, or PBMCs.

This CDR3 spans 15 amino acids. V was shortened by 1 base and J by 2 bases, with 11 bases between the two germline ends. CDR1 MGHDK and CDR2 SYGVNS come from the germline V gene. Original processing notes: Reference gene primer amplification in the assay estimated nucleated cell counts. Generated by immunoSEQ multiplex PCR, the TCRdb table keeps only in-frame clones and is missing some. From that table come the V and J calls and clone size; the DNA was used to work out D and trimming. The table shows 180,000 or so clones, with 85% to 90% occurring only once. The source material was peripheral blood. The chain is built from TRBV25-1 and TRBJ1-2; D may be TRBD1 (5 bases). This clonotype was sampled from a woman aged 80 or over in a cohort sampled during active or convalescent COVID-19. The CDR3 here is CASSESPDTNYGYTF. The CDR3 coding sequence is TGTGCCAGCAGTGAATCCCCGGACACCAACTATGGCTACACCTTC.